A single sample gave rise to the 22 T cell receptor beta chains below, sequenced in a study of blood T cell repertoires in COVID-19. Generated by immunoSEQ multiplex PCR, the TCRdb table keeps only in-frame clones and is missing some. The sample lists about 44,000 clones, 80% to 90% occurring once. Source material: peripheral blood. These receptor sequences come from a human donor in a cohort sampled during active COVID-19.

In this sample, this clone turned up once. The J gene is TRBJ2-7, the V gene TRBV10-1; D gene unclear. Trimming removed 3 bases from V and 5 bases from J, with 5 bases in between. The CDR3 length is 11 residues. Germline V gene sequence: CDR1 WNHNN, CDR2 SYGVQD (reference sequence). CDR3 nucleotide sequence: TGCGCCAGCAGTGATCTCCACGAGCAGTACTTC. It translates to CASSDLHEQYF.

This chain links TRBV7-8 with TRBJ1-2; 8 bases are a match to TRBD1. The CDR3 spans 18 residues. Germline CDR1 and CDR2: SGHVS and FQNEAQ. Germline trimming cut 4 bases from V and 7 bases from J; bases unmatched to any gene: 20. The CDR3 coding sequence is TGTGCCAGCAGCTCTAAACGGCAGGGGGCGAGGGCTATTGGTGGCTACACCTTC. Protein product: CASSSKRQGARAIGGYTF.

This chain's CDR3 is CASSPTGLAARTDTQYF. In nucleotides, the CDR3 is TGTGCCAGCAGCCCCACGGGACTAGCGGCACGCACAGATACGCAGTATTTT. This rearrangement joins TRBV7-2 to TRBJ2-3; 11 positions agree with TRBD2. The CDR3 sequence is 17 residues long. V shed 5 bases and J 1 base; nucleotides not matched to a gene: 8. The germline V gene has CDR1 SGHTA and CDR2 FQGNSA. The whole variable domain, remainder taken from reference TRBV7-2 and TRBJ2-3, is GAGVSQSPSNKVTEKGKDVELRCDPISGHTALYWYRQSLGQGLEFLIYFQGNSAPDKSGLPSDRFSAERTGGSVSTLTIQRTQQEDSAVYLCASSPTGLAARTDTQYFGPGTRLTVL.

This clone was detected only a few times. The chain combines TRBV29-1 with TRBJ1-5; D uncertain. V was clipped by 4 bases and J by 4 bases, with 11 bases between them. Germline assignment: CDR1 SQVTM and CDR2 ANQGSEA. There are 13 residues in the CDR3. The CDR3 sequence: CSVGDTLNQPQHF. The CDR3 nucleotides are TGCAGCGTTGGAGACACCCTAAATCAGCCCCAGCATTTT.

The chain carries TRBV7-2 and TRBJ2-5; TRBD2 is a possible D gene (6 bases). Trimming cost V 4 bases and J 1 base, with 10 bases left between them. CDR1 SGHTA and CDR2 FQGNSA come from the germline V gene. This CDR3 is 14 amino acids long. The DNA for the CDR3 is TGTGCCAGCAGCTCTAGCGTATCCCAAGAGACCCAGTACTTC. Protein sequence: CASSSSVSQETQYF.

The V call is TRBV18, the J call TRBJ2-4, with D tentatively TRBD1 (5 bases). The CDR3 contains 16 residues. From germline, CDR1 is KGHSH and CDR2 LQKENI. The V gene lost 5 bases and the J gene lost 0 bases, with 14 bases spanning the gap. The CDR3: CASSSLTDLAKNIQYF. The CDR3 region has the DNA TGTGCCAGCTCATCTCTGACAGACCTAGCCAAAAACATTCAGTACTTC.

The CDR3 reads CASSLGLGGSSYEQYV. CDR3 sequence (DNA): TGTGCCAGCAGCTTGGGGTTAGGCGGGAGTTCCTACGAGCAGTACGTC. The chain combines TRBV5-5 with TRBJ2-7; TRBD2 matches 7 bases. V shed 0 bases, J shed 1 base, and the junction held 7 bases outside the gene matches. CDR3 length: 16 residues. Looked up from germline, CDR1 is SGHKS and CDR2 is YYEKEE (reference sequence).

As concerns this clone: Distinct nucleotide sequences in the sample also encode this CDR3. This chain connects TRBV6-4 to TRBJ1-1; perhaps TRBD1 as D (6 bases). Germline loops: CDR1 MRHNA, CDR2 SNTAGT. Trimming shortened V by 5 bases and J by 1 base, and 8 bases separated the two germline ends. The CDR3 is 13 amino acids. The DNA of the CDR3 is TGTGCCAGCAGTAAGACAGGGAACACTGAAGCTTTCTTT. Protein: CASSKTGNTEAFF.

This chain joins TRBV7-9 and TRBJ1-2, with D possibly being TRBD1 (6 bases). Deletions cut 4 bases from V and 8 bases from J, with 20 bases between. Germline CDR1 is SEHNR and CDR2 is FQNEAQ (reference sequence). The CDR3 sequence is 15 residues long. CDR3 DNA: TGTGCCAGCAGCTCACAGGACCGAGGGGGTAGGGGCTACACCTTC. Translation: CASSSQDRGGRGYTF.

CDR3 in amino acids: CASRQYRQGAMNTEAFF. CDR3 DNA sequence: TGTGCCAGCAGACAATATAGACAGGGGGCTATGAACACTGAAGCTTTCTTT. The genes are TRBV5-8 and TRBJ1-1; 10 bases align to TRBD1. Trimming removed 5 bases from V and 0 bases from J; junction bases left unmatched: 10. The germline V gene encodes CDR1 SGHTS and CDR2 YDEGEE. CDR3 length: 17 residues.

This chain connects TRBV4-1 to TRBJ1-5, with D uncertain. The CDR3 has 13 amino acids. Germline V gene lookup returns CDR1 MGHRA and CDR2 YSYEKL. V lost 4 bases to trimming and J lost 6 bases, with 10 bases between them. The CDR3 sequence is CASSLGRAQPQHF. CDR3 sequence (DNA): TGCGCCAGCAGCCTGGGGAGGGCTCAGCCCCAGCATTTT.

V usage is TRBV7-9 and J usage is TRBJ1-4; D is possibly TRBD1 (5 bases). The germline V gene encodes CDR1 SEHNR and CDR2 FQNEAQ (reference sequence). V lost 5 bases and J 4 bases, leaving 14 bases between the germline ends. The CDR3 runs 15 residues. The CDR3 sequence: CASSTLTVLNEKLFF. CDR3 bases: TGTGCCAGCAGCACCCTGACAGTTCTTAATGAAAAACTGTTTTTT.

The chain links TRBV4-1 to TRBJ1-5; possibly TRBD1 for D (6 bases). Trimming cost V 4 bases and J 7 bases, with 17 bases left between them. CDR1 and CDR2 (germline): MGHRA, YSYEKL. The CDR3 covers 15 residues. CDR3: CASSPIQGVRQPQHF. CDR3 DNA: TGCGCCAGCAGCCCGATACAGGGAGTTCGGCAGCCCCAGCATTTT.

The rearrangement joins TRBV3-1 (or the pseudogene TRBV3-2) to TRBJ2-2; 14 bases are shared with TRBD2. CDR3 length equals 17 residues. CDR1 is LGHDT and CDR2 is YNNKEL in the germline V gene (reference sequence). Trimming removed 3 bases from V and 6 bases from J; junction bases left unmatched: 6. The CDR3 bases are TGTGCCAGCAGCCAGGTACCGGGACTAGCGGGGGCCGGGGAGCTGTTTTTT. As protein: CASSQVPGLAGAGELFF.

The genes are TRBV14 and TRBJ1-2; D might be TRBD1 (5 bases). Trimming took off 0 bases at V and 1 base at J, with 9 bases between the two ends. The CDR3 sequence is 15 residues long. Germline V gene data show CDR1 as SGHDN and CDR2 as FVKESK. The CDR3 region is CASSQDQGINYGYTF. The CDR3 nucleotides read TGTGCCAGCAGCCAAGATCAGGGTATTAACTATGGCTACACCTTC.

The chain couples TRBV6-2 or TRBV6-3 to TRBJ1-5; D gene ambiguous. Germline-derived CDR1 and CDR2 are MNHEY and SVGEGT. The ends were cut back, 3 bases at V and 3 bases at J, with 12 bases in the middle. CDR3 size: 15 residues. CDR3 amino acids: CASSYRGNNNQPQHF. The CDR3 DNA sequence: TGTGCCAGCAGTTATCGAGGGAATAACAATCAGCCCCAGCATTTT.

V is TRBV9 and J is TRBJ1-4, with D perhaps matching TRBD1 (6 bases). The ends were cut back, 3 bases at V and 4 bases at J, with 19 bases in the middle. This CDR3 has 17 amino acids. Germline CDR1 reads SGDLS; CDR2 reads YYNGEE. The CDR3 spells CASSAEAGALDNEKLFF. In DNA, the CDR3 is TGTGCCAGCAGCGCCGAGGCGGGGGCGCTTGATAATGAAAAACTGTTTTTT.

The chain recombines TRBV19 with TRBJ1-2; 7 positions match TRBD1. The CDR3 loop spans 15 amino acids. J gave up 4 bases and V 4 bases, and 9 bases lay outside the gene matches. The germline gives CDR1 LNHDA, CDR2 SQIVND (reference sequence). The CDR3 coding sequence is TGTGCCAGTAGTACCGACGACAGGGAAAGCTATGGCTACACCTTC. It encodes CASSTDDRESYGYTF.

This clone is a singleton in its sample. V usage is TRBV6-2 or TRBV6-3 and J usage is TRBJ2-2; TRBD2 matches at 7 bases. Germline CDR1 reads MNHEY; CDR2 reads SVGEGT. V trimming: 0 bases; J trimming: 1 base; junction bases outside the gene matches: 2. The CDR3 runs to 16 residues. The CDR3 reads CASSYSKRGNTGELFF. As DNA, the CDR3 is TGTGCCAGCAGTTACTCGAAGCGGGGGAACACCGGGGAGCTGTTTTTT.

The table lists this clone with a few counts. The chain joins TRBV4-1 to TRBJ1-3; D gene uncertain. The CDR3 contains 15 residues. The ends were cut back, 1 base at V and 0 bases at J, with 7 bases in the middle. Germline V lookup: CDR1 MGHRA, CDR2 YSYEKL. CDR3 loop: CASSQGSLSGNTIYF. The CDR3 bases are TGCGCCAGCAGCCAAGGGAGCCTCTCTGGAAACACCATATATTTT.

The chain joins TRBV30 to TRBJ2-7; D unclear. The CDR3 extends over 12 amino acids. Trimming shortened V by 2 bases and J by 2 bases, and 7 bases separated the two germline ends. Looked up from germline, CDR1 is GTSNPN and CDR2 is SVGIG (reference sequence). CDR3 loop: CAWSHSTYEQYF. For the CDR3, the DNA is TGTGCCTGGAGTCACAGCACCTACGAGCAGTACTTC. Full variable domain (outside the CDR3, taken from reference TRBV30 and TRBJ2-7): SQTIHQWPATLVQPVGSPLSLECTVEGTSNPNLYWYRQAAGRGLQLLFYSVGIGQISSEVPQNLSASRPQDRQFILSSKKLLLSDSGFYLCAWSHSTYEQYFGPGTRLTVT.

CDR3 bases: TGCGCCAGCAGCTGGGGCAGCGGGGGGGCGAATGAGCAGTTCTTC. This translates into CASSWGSGGANEQFF. This chain uses TRBV5-1 with TRBJ2-1, with 10 bases lining up with TRBD2. V shed 3 bases and J 7 bases; nucleotides not matched to a gene: 7. The germline V gene encodes CDR1 SGHRS and CDR2 YFSETQ. The CDR3 loop spans 15 amino acids.